Detailed here is one TCR beta chain. It has no known antigen specificity. Per-base qualities were not stored, and no clone one base away is much larger. This sample was included in a study of blood T cell repertoires in COVID-19 (TCRdb year 2020). For the wider study: The collaborator samples originated in the United States, Italy and Spain and spanned the acute and convalescent phases of COVID-19. The prospective study material was composed of cDNA or gDNA derived from T cells, B-cell-depleted T cells, or PBMCs. The dataset comprised deeply sampled blood TCRbeta repertoires from subjects exposed to, actively infected with, or recovered from COVID-19. The repertoires were made available in a free public database intended to serve as a resource for research on the immune response to SARS-CoV-2. Samples were obtained from the ongoing ImmuneRACE study (first 160 participants) and from over a thousand subjects provided by 6 global collaborators. Nearly every sample came with metadata listing a de-identified subject ID, COVID-19 status, age in years and sex. Where available, HLA class I and class II types were taken from metadata supplied by the sample provider and were not determined by assay-based typing. What the work shows at the level of the full study, not this receptor alone: How much clinical and demographic metadata was included differed by source and by participant, and the metadata was provided uncurated.

TCRbeta CDR3 regions were amplified from genomic DNA by means of the immunoSEQ Assay, a bias-controlled multiplex PCR. On the study's bioinformatics: Within the assay, amplification of reference gene primers was used to estimate how many nucleated cells each sample contained. To quantify the absolute abundance of each unique TCRbeta CDR3 rearrangement, sequence reads were collapsed and filtered. Productive Simpson clonality was computed per sample as the square root of Simpson's diversity index over productive rearrangements. Imported from immuneACCESS, the table was reduced by TCRdb to in-frame sequences with V and J called. These copies leave out some clones; in studies compared against another copy, an unresolved V gene accounts for under half, and the cause of the remainder is not known. D and trimming come from the DNA, and the V and J calls and clone size come from that table. In this sample the table shows more than 70,000 clones, over 75% of which occur a single time. Roughly 6% of the sample goes to the ten largest clones.

Whole blood was collected in K2EDTA tubes by collaborating institutions according to the institutions' own protocols. Collaborator samples were shipped for TCRbeta analysis as frozen whole blood, isolated PBMCs, or DNA extracted from either sample type. Sequenced input: peripheral blood. This receptor was obtained from a man between 50 and 59 years old with active COVID-19.

The CDR3: CASSPTLLGGSKAAGYTF. Read as DNA, the sequence is TGCGCCAGCAGCCCCACTCTCCTCGGGGGTTCCAAGGCGGCTGGCTACACCTTC. This sequence uses TRBV4-3 and TRBJ1-2; possibly the D gene is TRBD1, per 5 matching bases. CDR1 and CDR2, per the germline V gene, are LGHNA and YSLEER. From the cysteine through the phenylalanine, the CDR3 covers 18 amino acids. The entry retains the CDR3 DNA only, 54 bases that are in frame from base 1. Cut back by 4 bases and 7 bases, the V and J ends lie 28 bases apart.